This is a list of T cell receptor beta chains from one sample in a study of monozygotic twins with inflammatory bowel disease. TCRdb derives one entry per CDR3 protein from the 5' RACE reads, leaving out DNA. The sample data list 90,000 to 110,000 distinct CDR3 sequences. The sequenced sample was blood. The source is a human donor with ulcerative colitis or Crohn's disease, or a healthy co-twin of an affected twin (not recorded which). Each CDR3 is given with its conserved first and last residue.

J,V,CDR3
TRBJ2-3,TRBV20-1,CSASPSVVADTQYF
TRBJ1-2,TRBV27,CASSFVNSNYGYTF
TRBJ1-2,TRBV6-6,CASSPLREGYTF
TRBJ2-7,TRBV3-1,CASSQDGKQYF
TRBJ2-7,TRBV5-6,CASSFLTETYEQYF
TRBJ1-2,TRBV12-3/TRBV12-4,CASSIGQGGYGYTF
TRBJ2-7,TRBV20-1,CSATPGRGADEQYF
TRBJ2-5,TRBV3-1,CASSQVTAGGRETQYF
TRBJ2-7,TRBV12-3/TRBV12-4,CASSQDGFSGRRSYEQYF
TRBJ1-5,TRBV5-1,CASSLRKPITTGDTQPQHF
TRBJ1-2,TRBV24-1,CATSGSWEDYGYTF
TRBJ1-2,TRBV27,CASSPRLGDYGYTF
TRBJ2-5,TRBV12-3/TRBV12-4,CASSFSGGGGETQYF
TRBJ1-2,TRBV5-6,CASSLGPQNYGYTF
TRBJ1-2,TRBV3-1,CASSRTVNYGYTF
TRBJ2-1,TRBV28,CASRPNRDPYNEQFF
TRBJ2-1,TRBV4-1,CASSQGRTSGYNEQFF